A selection of T cell receptor beta chains follows, all from one sample in a study of cytomegalovirus exposure and HLA in healthy donors. Sequenced by immunoSEQ multiplex PCR; TCRdb stores in-frame clones only, minus some. The sample yields about 120,000 clones, over 9.5% seen once. Sequencing used PBMCs. These receptors all stem from a woman aged 18-29 years in good health and CMV-seropositive. CDR3s include the opening cysteine and the closing phenylalanine or tryptophan. The order of the fields is V gene, J gene, D gene, clone size, CDR3 length, CDR3 DNA, CDR3 protein. The D gene is left open where the match is weak. Not all rows give a size; the values are once, few, many and, for expanded clones, a class.

V gene: TRBV5-1; J gene: TRBJ1-2; D gene: TRBD1; clone size: NA; CDR3 length: 14; CDR3 DNA: TGCGCCAGCAGCTTGGTGGGGACAGCACAAGGCTACACCTTC; CDR3 protein: CASSLVGTAQGYTF
V gene: TRBV5-1; J gene: TRBJ2-2; D gene: NA; clone size: few; CDR3 length: 17; CDR3 DNA: TGCGCCAGCAGCCCCCAGGGGATAGGGTTGAACTCCGGGGAGCTGTTTTTT; CDR3 protein: CASSPQGIGLNSGELFF
V gene: TRBV7-6; J gene: TRBJ1-5; D gene: NA; clone size: NA; CDR3 length: 13; CDR3 DNA: TGTGCCAGCAGCTTGGGCAGAAATCAGCCCCAGCATTTT; CDR3 protein: CASSLGRNQPQHF
V gene: TRBV20-1; J gene: TRBJ1-1; D gene: NA; clone size: NA; CDR3 length: 11; CDR3 DNA: TGCAGTGCTCTCCGGGGAGGTGAAGCTTTCTTT; CDR3 protein: CSALRGGEAFF
V gene: TRBV6-5; J gene: TRBJ1-2; D gene: NA; clone size: few; CDR3 length: 16; CDR3 DNA: TGTGCCAGCAGTTACTCGTACGAGGAAACCAACTATGGCTACACCTTC; CDR3 protein: CASSYSYEETNYGYTF
V gene: TRBV19; J gene: TRBJ1-5; D gene: NA; clone size: NA; CDR3 length: 13; CDR3 DNA: TGTGCCAGTAGTATTTTAGAGAATCAGCCCCAGCATTTT; CDR3 protein: CASSILENQPQHF
V gene: TRBV29-1; J gene: TRBJ2-1; D gene: NA; clone size: NA; CDR3 length: 17; CDR3 DNA: TGCAGCGTTGAAGATCCTCACTGGACTTCCTCCTACAATGAGCAGTTCTTC; CDR3 protein: CSVEDPHWTSSYNEQFF
V gene: TRBV18; J gene: TRBJ2-7; D gene: TRBD1; clone size: few; CDR3 length: 16; CDR3 DNA: TGTGCCAGCTCCCTCAGGGGGATTACCAGCTCCTACGAGCAGTACTTC; CDR3 protein: CASSLRGITSSYEQYF
V gene: TRBV2; J gene: TRBJ2-7; D gene: TRBD2; clone size: NA; CDR3 length: 17; CDR3 DNA: TGTGCCAGCAGTGAAGATGTGTTTGAGCGGGAGTGGAGGGAGCAGTACTTC; CDR3 protein: CASSEDVFEREWREQYF
V gene: TRBV4-1; J gene: TRBJ2-5; D gene: NA; clone size: NA; CDR3 length: 13; CDR3 DNA: TGCGCCAGCAGCCAGGACAATTTCCAGACCCAGTACTTC; CDR3 protein: CASSQDNFQTQYF
V gene: TRBV28; J gene: TRBJ2-3; D gene: NA; clone size: few; CDR3 length: 14; CDR3 DNA: TGTGCCAGCAGTGGCCAGCGGTTCACAGATACGCAGTATTTT; CDR3 protein: CASSGQRFTDTQYF
V gene: TRBV5-1; J gene: TRBJ2-4; D gene: TRBD2; clone size: NA; CDR3 length: 15; CDR3 DNA: TGCGCCAGTAACCCCGGGACTAGCGGGAGTAACATTCAGTACTTC; CDR3 protein: CASNPGTSGSNIQYF
V gene: TRBV7-3; J gene: TRBJ2-3; D gene: NA; clone size: few; CDR3 length: 16; CDR3 DNA: TGTGCCAGCAGCCCCGTCGCGGGACCTAGCACAGATACGCAGTATTTT; CDR3 protein: CASSPVAGPSTDTQYF
V gene: TRBV5-1; J gene: TRBJ1-1; D gene: NA; clone size: few; CDR3 length: 14; CDR3 DNA: TGCGCCAGCAGCTTGCAGGTATCGAACACTGAAGCTTTCTTT; CDR3 protein: CASSLQVSNTEAFF
V gene: TRBV30; J gene: TRBJ2-2; D gene: TRBD1; clone size: NA; CDR3 length: 13; CDR3 DNA: TGTGCCTGGAGAAGGGGGCAGGTCGGGGAGCTGTTTTTT; CDR3 protein: CAWRRGQVGELFF
V gene: TRBV19; J gene: TRBJ1-6; D gene: TRBD1; clone size: few; CDR3 length: 15; CDR3 DNA: TGTGCCAGTAAACCCGGGGACAGGGTAAATTCACCCCTCCACTTT; CDR3 protein: CASKPGDRVNSPLHF
V gene: TRBV6-6; J gene: TRBJ2-7; D gene: NA; clone size: few; CDR3 length: 14; CDR3 DNA: TGTGCCAGCAGTTACCCCGACTCGGTTAGCGAGCAGTACTTC; CDR3 protein: CASSYPDSVSEQYF
V gene: TRBV7-8; J gene: TRBJ1-1; D gene: NA; clone size: few; CDR3 length: 13; CDR3 DNA: TGTGCCAGCAGCTTCGGGGGGCGCAGTGAAGCTTTCTTT; CDR3 protein: CASSFGGRSEAFF
V gene: TRBV6-1; J gene: TRBJ2-7; D gene: NA; clone size: few; CDR3 length: 14; CDR3 DNA: TGTGCCAGCAACGGCGGTCTAGCAAACTACGAGCAGTACTTC; CDR3 protein: CASNGGLANYEQYF
V gene: TRBV4-1; J gene: TRBJ1-5; D gene: TRBD1; clone size: NA; CDR3 length: 20; CDR3 DNA: TGCGCCAGCAGCCGAAAGACGACCGGGACAGGGGTTGGTAGCAATCAGCCCCAGCATTTT; CDR3 protein: CASSRKTTGTGVGSNQPQHF
V gene: TRBV19; J gene: TRBJ1-4; D gene: TRBD1; clone size: NA; CDR3 length: 14; CDR3 DNA: TGTGCCAGTAGTACACGGACAGGGGGCGAAAAACTGTTTTTT; CDR3 protein: CASSTRTGGEKLFF
V gene: TRBV5-4; J gene: TRBJ2-5; D gene: NA; clone size: NA; CDR3 length: 15; CDR3 DNA: TGTGCCAGCAGTTTGGTGGCAGGGAACCAAGAGACCCAGTACTTC; CDR3 protein: CASSLVAGNQETQYF
V gene: TRBV4-2; J gene: TRBJ1-1; D gene: NA; clone size: few; CDR3 length: 16; CDR3 DNA: TGTGCCAGCAGCCAAGAGCCCCGGGGGGGGAACACTGAAGCTTTCTTT; CDR3 protein: CASSQEPRGGNTEAFF
V gene: TRBV6-6; J gene: TRBJ2-3; D gene: NA; clone size: few; CDR3 length: 13; CDR3 DNA: TGTGCCAGCAGTTACCCAGGACTTGATACGCAGTATTTT; CDR3 protein: CASSYPGLDTQYF
V gene: TRBV7-9; J gene: TRBJ2-3; D gene: TRBD2; clone size: NA; CDR3 length: 16; CDR3 DNA: TGTGCCAGCAGCTTAGCGACTAGCGGGTACACAGATACGCAGTATTTT; CDR3 protein: CASSLATSGYTDTQYF
V gene: TRBV5-1; J gene: TRBJ2-7; D gene: NA; clone size: NA; CDR3 length: 14; CDR3 DNA: TGCGCCAGCAGCTTGGCCGTTGGCATCTCCGAGCAGTACTTC; CDR3 protein: CASSLAVGISEQYF
V gene: TRBV28; J gene: TRBJ2-6; D gene: TRBD1; clone size: NA; CDR3 length: 19; CDR3 DNA: TGTGCCAGCAGTTCTCTCCCCGGGACAGGGCTTTCTTGGTCCAACGTCCTGACTTTC; CDR3 protein: CASSSLPGTGLSWSNVLTF
V gene: TRBV4-1; J gene: TRBJ2-5; D gene: NA; clone size: few; CDR3 length: 17; CDR3 DNA: TGCGCCAGCAGCGGCGCCGGTGCGTCCTCGAGCGGGGAGACCCAGTACTTC; CDR3 protein: CASSGAGASSSGETQYF
V gene: TRBV2; J gene: TRBJ2-1; D gene: NA; clone size: few; CDR3 length: 16; CDR3 DNA: TGTGCCAGCAGTGGAGTTTCGACAGATATACAAGATGAGCAGTTCTTC; CDR3 protein: CASSGVSTDIQDEQFF
V gene: TRBV7-9; J gene: TRBJ1-1; D gene: NA; clone size: few; CDR3 length: 12; CDR3 DNA: TGTGCCAGCAGCTTTCGCCTTCGGTCGCCTTTCTTT; CDR3 protein: CASSFRLRSPFF
V gene: TRBV6-5; J gene: TRBJ1-3; D gene: NA; clone size: few; CDR3 length: 14; CDR3 DNA: TGTGCCAGCACCACAGGTTACTCTGGAAACACCATATATTTT; CDR3 protein: CASTTGYSGNTIYF
V gene: TRBV19; J gene: TRBJ1-2; D gene: NA; clone size: few; CDR3 length: 14; CDR3 DNA: TGTGCCAGTAGTATCCTCGGCAGGATGAATGGCTACACCTTC; CDR3 protein: CASSILGRMNGYTF
V gene: TRBV21-1; J gene: TRBJ1-2; D gene: NA; clone size: NA; CDR3 length: 12; CDR3 DNA: TGTGCCAGCACCCTCTTAACCCGGGGCTACACCTTC; CDR3 protein: CASTLLTRGYTF